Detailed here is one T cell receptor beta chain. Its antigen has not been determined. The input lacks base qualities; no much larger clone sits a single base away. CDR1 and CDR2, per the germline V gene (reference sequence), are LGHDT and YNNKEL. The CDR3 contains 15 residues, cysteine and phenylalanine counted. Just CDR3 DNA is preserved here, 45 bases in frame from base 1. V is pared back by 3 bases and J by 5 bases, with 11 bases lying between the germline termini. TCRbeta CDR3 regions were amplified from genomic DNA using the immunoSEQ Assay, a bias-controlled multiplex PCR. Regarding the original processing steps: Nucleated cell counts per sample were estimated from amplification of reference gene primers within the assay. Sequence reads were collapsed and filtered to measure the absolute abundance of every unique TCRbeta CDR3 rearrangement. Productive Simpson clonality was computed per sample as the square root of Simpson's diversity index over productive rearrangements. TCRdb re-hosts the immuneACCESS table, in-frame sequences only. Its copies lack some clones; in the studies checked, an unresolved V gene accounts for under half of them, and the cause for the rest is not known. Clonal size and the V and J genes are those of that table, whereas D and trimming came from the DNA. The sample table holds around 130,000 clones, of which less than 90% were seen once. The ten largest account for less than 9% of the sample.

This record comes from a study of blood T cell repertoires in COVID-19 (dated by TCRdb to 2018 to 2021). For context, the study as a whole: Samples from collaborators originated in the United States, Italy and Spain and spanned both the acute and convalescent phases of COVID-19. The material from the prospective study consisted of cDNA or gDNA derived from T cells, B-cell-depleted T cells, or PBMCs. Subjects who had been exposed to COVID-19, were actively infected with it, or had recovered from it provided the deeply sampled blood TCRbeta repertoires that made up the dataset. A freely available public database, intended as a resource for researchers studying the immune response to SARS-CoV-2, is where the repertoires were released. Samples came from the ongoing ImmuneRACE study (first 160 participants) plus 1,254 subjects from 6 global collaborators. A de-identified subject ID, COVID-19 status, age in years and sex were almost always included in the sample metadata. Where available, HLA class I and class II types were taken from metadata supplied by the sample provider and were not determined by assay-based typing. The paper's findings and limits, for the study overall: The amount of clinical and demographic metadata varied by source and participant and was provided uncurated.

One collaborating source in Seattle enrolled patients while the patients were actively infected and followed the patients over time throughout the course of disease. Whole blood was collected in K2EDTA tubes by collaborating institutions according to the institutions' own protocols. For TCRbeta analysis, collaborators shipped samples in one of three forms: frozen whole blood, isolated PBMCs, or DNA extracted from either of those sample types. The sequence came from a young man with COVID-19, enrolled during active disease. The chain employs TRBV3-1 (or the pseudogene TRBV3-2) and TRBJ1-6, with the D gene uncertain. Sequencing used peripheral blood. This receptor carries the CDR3 CASSHRPVDNSPLHF. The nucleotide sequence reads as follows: TGTGCCAGCAGCCACAGGCCGGTAGATAATTCACCCCTCCACTTT.